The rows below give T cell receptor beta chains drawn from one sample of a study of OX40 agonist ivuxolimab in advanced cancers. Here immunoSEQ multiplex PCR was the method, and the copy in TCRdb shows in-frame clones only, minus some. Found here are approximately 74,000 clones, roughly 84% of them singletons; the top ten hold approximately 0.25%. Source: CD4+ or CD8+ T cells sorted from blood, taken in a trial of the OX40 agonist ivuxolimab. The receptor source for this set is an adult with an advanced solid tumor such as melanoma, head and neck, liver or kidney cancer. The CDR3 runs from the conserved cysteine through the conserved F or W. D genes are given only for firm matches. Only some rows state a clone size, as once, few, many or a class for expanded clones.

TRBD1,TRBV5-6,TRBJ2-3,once,TGTGCCAGCAGCTTGGGACAGGGGGCAGATACGCAGTATTTT,CASSLGQGADTQYF
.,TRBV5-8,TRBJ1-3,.,TGTGCCAGCAGCGGACAGAACTCTTTGCCCATATATTTT,CASSGQNSLPIYF
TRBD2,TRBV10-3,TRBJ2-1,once,TGTGCCATCAGACCGGGACTAGCCGGAAATGAGCAGTTCTTC,CAIRPGLAGNEQFF
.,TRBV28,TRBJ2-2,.,TGTGCCAGCAAAGGGGGTGACTGGGGGGAGCTGTTTTTT,CASKGGDWGELFF
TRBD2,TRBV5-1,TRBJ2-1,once,TGCGCCAGCAGCTTGGGAAGCGGGAGCTACAATGAGCAGTTCTTC,CASSLGSGSYNEQFF
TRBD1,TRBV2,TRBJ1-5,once,TGTGCCAGCAGCTCAACGGCAGGGGGCGGTCAGCCCCAGCATTTT,CASSSTAGGGQPQHF
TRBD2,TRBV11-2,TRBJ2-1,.,TGTGCCAGCAGCCTAGCGGATTCCTCCTACAATGAGCAGTTCTTC,CASSLADSSYNEQFF
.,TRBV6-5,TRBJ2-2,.,TGTGCCAGCAGTTACGGTAGCAGGTCCACCGGGGAGCTGTTTTTT,CASSYGSRSTGELFF
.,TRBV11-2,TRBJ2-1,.,TGTGCCAGCAGCGCTTTACAGGGCTCCTACAATGAGCAGTTCTTC,CASSALQGSYNEQFF
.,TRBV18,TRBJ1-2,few,TGTGCCAGCTCACCAAAGGAAGGGAACTATGGCTACACCTTC,CASSPKEGNYGYTF
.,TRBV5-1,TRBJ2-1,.,TGCGCCAGCAGCTTGGCCATCTCCAGCTCCTACAATGAGCAGTTCTTC,CASSLAISSSYNEQFF
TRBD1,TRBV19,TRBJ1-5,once,TGTGCCAGTAGTGGACAGGGCGGCAATCAGCCCCAGCATTTT,CASSGQGGNQPQHF
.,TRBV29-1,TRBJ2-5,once,TGCAGCGTTGAAGACCGGGCGGGGGAGACCCAGTACTTC,CSVEDRAGETQYF
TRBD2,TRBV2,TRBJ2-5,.,TGTGCCAGCAGTGTCGCGCCTGGGAGGGAGGAGACCCAGTACTTC,CASSVAPGREETQYF
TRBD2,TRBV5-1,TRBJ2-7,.,TGCGCCAGCAGCGTAATAGCGGGATACTCCTACGAGCAGTACTTC,CASSVIAGYSYEQYF
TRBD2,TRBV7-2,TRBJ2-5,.,TGTGCCAGCAGCTCTAGCGGAGAAGAGACCCAGTACTTC,CASSSSGEETQYF
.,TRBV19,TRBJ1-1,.,TGTGCCAGTACTCAGGACAGTGAAGCTTTCTTT,CASTQDSEAFF
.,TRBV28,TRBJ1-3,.,TGTGCCAGCAGTCAGACAGTCTCTGGAAACACCATATATTTT,CASSQTVSGNTIYF
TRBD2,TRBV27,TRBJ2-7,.,TGTGCCAGCAGTTTACTAAGAAACCCGGTAGCGGGAGCGCCGACCTACGAGCAGTACTTC,CASSLLRNPVAGAPTYEQYF
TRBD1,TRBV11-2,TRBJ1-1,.,TGTGCCAGCAGCTTAGATAGGACAGGGCTCACTGAAGCTTTCTTT,CASSLDRTGLTEAFF
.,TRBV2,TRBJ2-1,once,TGTGCCAGCAGGGCTGGGGGAGGCCGTCCTAACAATGAGCAGTTCTTC,CASRAGGGRPNNEQFF